This T cell receptor (beta chain) was retrieved from a study of CD8+CD57+ T cells in acquired aplastic anemia. All sequencing subjects had displayed CD8+CD57+ cell expansion on flow cytometry. The table lists this clonotype with many counts. Genomic DNA provided the template from which TCR beta VDJ and CDR3 profiles were obtained. TCRdb analysed the reads with MiXCR anew, one entry per CDR3 protein. The sample yields about 150,000 distinct CDR3 sequences, roughly 45% seen once. Germline CDR1 is LNHDA and CDR2 is SQIVND (reference sequence). The CDR3 totals 12 residues. V was cut by 10 bases and J by 2 bases, with 11 bases left in between.

Sequenced sample: sorted CD4+, CD8+, or CD8+CD57+ T cells (not recorded which) from PBMCs. The rearrangement joins TRBV19 to TRBJ1-2; unclear D gene. The clonotype originates from a human donor with aplastic anemia. Here the CDR3 reads CATKDPNYGYTF. Written as DNA, the CDR3 is TGTGCCACTAAGGACCCGAACTATGGCTACACCTTC.